This is a list of T cell receptor beta chains from one sample in a study of cytomegalovirus exposure and HLA in healthy donors. The assay was immunoSEQ multiplex PCR, and TCRdb's table has in-frame clones only and misses some. The profile covers approximately 130,000 clones, with almost 85% appearing a single time and around 1.6% taken by the ten largest. Material: PBMCs. The source is a woman between 18 and 29 years old in good health and CMV-seronegative. The conserved cysteine and the conserved F or W are not part of the CDR3 here. Fields, in order: J gene, V gene, CDR3 protein.

TRBJ2-7 | TRBV20-1 | SASRGYEQY
TRBJ1-3 | TRBV7-2 | ASSWSHTIY
TRBJ1-2 | TRBV6-6 | ASSYSRGNYGYT
TRBJ1-2 | TRBV4-3 | ASSQAGTGKGPYGYT
TRBJ2-2 | TRBV18 | ASSPRLAGPNTGELF
TRBJ1-1 | TRBV6-5 | ASSYLDRGSYEAF
TRBJ1-1 | TRBV6-5 | ASSSIVNTEAF
TRBJ2-1 | TRBV6-5 | ASSYQGHGLDQF
TRBJ1-1 | TRBV27 | ASSFRQTLNTEAF
TRBJ2-7 | TRBV7-9 | ASSLIGRGSSYEQY
TRBJ1-2 | TRBV13 | ASSLPRGQGSWEANYGYT
TRBJ1-3 | TRBV6-1 | ASSEGGATIY
TRBJ1-1 | TRBV5-5 | ASSLLQGLNTEAF
TRBJ1-1 | TRBV4-3 | ASSQEEGPNTEAF
TRBJ2-7 | TRBV18 | ASSPGRGGGSSYEQY
TRBJ2-3 | TRBV6-1 | ASSDEDRRDTQY
TRBJ1-4 | TRBV2 | ASRAGTGSEKLF
TRBJ1-6 | TRBV28 | AAPESSYNSPLH
TRBJ2-3 | TRBV14 | ASSQGLAGGPMDTQY
TRBJ1-1 | TRBV19 | ASIDRLSTEAF
TRBJ1-2 | TRBV15 | ATSTGYYGYT
TRBJ2-7 | TRBV5-1 | ASSEPGRGEQY
TRBJ1-1 | TRBV7-9 | ASSLVQGVNTEAF
TRBJ1-3 | TRBV7-9 | ASSHRGISGNTIY
TRBJ1-1 | TRBV4-1 | ASSQVNGETEAF
TRBJ2-5 | TRBV11-2 | ASRVLAGEETQY
TRBJ1-2 | TRBV4-3 | ASSQETDTNYGYT
TRBJ2-1 | TRBV5-1 | ASSGDTSYNEQF
TRBJ2-7 | TRBV9 | ASSVGAGPYEQY
TRBJ2-6 | TRBV27 | ASSLISGANGLT
TRBJ2-7 | TRBV7-6 | ASSTTSGVSYEQY
TRBJ2-1 | TRBV19 | ASSIGTRSYNEQF
TRBJ1-3 | TRBV6-1 | ASSPWRVSGNTIY
TRBJ2-7 | TRBV6-5 | ASSGLAALSYEQY
TRBJ2-1 | TRBV9 | ASSPRGAGVTIEQF
TRBJ2-7 | TRBV6-7 | ASSYQNRESAYEQY
TRBJ1-4 | TRBV21-1 | ASTRDRNEKLF
TRBJ1-2 | TRBV5-4 | ASSDRDRQKYSYT
TRBJ2-2 | TRBV11-3 | ASSPGGRNTGELF
TRBJ1-4 | TRBV7-9 | ASSYRSTNEKLF
TRBJ2-3 | TRBV7-9 | ASSSIYNTDTQY
TRBJ1-1 | TRBV7-2 | ASSLVWSGTEAF
TRBJ1-1 | TRBV28 | ASSLWGSGSTEAF
TRBJ1-1 | TRBV5-1 | ASTRTGGMNTEAF
TRBJ1-3 | TRBV6-1 | ASSAMTGAGNTIY
TRBJ1-2 | TRBV5-6 | ASSLRTHLYGYT
TRBJ1-4 | TRBV7-2 | ASSHRSGGGEKLF
TRBJ1-6 | TRBV4-2 | ASSQDQTVWSTLH
TRBJ1-1 | TRBV5-1 | ASRATGINTEAF
TRBJ1-1 | TRBV11-2 | ASSLAGTLNTEAF
TRBJ2-5 | TRBV19 | ASSGLATGGETQY
TRBJ2-1 | TRBV19 | ASSIASGRSSYNEQF
TRBJ1-1 | TRBV20-1 | SITGYTEAF
TRBJ2-7 | TRBV10-3 | AISESKNRPYDEQY